Presented here are 4 T cell receptor beta chains from one specimen sequenced in a study of technical replicates of blood from a handful of donors. Using immunoSEQ multiplex PCR, the repertoire was profiled, and TCRdb retains in-frame clones only, with some absent. The sample yields about 60,000 clones, just under 90% seen once. The specimen sequenced was PBMCs. Receptors originate from a human donor in good health. Some clones in this sample may be carry-over from other donors' samples.

The chain recombines TRBV6-5 with TRBJ2-1; 8 bases fit TRBD2. Trimming removed 7 bases from V and 7 bases from J; junction bases left unmatched: 6. This CDR3 comprises 13 residues. Germline CDR1 is MNHEY and CDR2 is SVGAGI. Written as DNA, the CDR3 is TGTGCCAGCACCCGGGGGGGGGATAATGAGCAGTTCTTC. Translated: CASTRGGDNEQFF.

The chain combines TRBV7-2 with TRBJ1-1; 8 bases agree with TRBD1. This CDR3 has 15 amino acids. Unmatched junction bases numbered 9, after V lost 5 bases and J lost 4 bases. Germline CDR1 SGHTA, CDR2 FQGNSA. The CDR3 region has the DNA TGTGCCAGCAGCAATCACAGGGGGTTGGGCACTGAAGCTTTCTTT. Its translation: CASSNHRGLGTEAFF.

The chain uses TRBV7-9 and TRBJ1-5; the D gene is possibly TRBD1 (6 bases). The CDR3 length is 16 residues. Looked up from germline, CDR1 is SEHNR and CDR2 is FQNEAQ (reference sequence). The V and J ends lost 4 bases and 3 bases respectively, with 16 bases between them. CDR3 protein: CASSSYSTGYNQPQHF. In nucleotides, the CDR3 is TGTGCCAGCAGCTCCTACTCGACAGGATACAATCAGCCCCAGCATTTT.

The gene calls are TRBV6-5 and TRBJ2-7; no clear D. V was clipped by 0 bases and J by 0 bases, with 6 bases between them. The germline V gene has CDR1 MNHEY and CDR2 SVGAGI. This CDR3 comprises 14 residues. The CDR3 spells CASSYSRHSYEQYF. CDR3 in DNA: TGTGCCAGCAGTTACTCGCGACACTCCTACGAGCAGTACTTC.